The T cell receptor (beta chain) described here comes from a study of control samples from healthy donors and cancer patients. Sequenced by immunoSEQ multiplex PCR; TCRdb stores in-frame clones only, minus some. There are some 95,000 clones in the sample; around 90% occur only once, and 13% to 15% lies in the top ten. The CDR3 covers 13 residues. Germline-derived CDR1 and CDR2 are SNHLY and FYNNEI. V was clipped by 9 bases and J by 0 bases, with 12 bases between them. The table lists this clone with a count of one. The rearrangement links TRBV2 to TRBJ2-7; D is perhaps TRBD1 (5 bases). This receptor was taken from a man aged 25-40 years in good health. Material for sequencing was blood. CDR3 sequence: CASATAFSYEQYF. The CDR3 DNA reads as TGTGCCAGTGCGACAGCCTTCTCCTACGAGCAGTACTTC.